The rows below give T cell receptor beta chains drawn from one sample of a study of STAT5B mutations in CD4+ large granular lymphocyte leukemia. The assay was immunoSEQ multiplex PCR, and TCRdb's table has in-frame clones only and misses some. This repertoire shows approximately 30,000 clones, about 80% found once; its top ten account for 6.5% to 9%. The sequenced sample was CD4+ T cells from blood buffy coats. These receptors were obtained from a human donor in good health. Both conserved end residues are part of each CDR3. Fields, in order: D gene, J gene, V gene, clone size, CDR3 DNA, CDR3 protein. The D gene is left open where the match is weak. Not every row has a clone size; where given, it reads once, few, many or a size class.

TRBD2 TRBJ2-5 TRBV7-9 NA TGTGCCAGCAGCCATGGACTAGCGGGGTCGGAAGAGACCCAGTACTTC CASSHGLAGSEETQYF
NA TRBJ2-7 TRBV6-1 NA TGTGCCAGCAGTGACCAAACCTGGACAGCGCAATACGAGCAGTACTTC CASSDQTWTAQYEQYF
NA TRBJ1-1 TRBV10-3 NA TGTGCCATCAGTGAGTCAGGCGGGGGCGAGGAAGCTTTCTTT CAISESGGGEEAFF
TRBD1 TRBJ2-5 TRBV10-3 NA TGTGCCATCAGTGAGTCGATGGGACAGCAAGAGACCCAGTACTTC CAISESMGQQETQYF
NA TRBJ2-2 TRBV11-3 NA TGTGCCAGCAGCTTAAGAAGTTACACCGGGGAGCTGTTTTTT CASSLRSYTGELFF
NA TRBJ1-3 TRBV2 NA TGTGCCAGCAGTTCACAGGGAACTGGAAACACCATATATTTT CASSSQGTGNTIYF
NA TRBJ1-1 TRBV7-2 once TGTGCCAGCAGCCCAACGGCGAGCCTGAACACTGAAGCTTTCTTT CASSPTASLNTEAFF
TRBD1 TRBJ1-1 TRBV19 NA TGTGCCAGTAGTGCGCGGACAGGTTTGAACACTGAAGCTTTCTTT CASSARTGLNTEAFF
TRBD2 TRBJ2-3 TRBV5-8 NA TGTGCCAGCAGCCCAGGACTAGGCGGGACAGATACGCAGTATTTT CASSPGLGGTDTQYF
NA TRBJ2-3 TRBV7-6 NA TGTGCCAGCCCACCTTTGCTTGTCACAGATACGCAGTATTTT CASPPLLVTDTQYF
TRBD2 TRBJ2-3 TRBV7-3 NA TGTGCCAGCAGCTTACAAGCTAGCGGGGGCACAGATACGCAGTATTTT CASSLQASGGTDTQYF
NA TRBJ1-1 TRBV5-6 NA TGTGCCAGCAGCTCCTTCGGCCGCGGGGGTATAGTAGCTTTCTTT CASSSFGRGGIVAFF
TRBD1 TRBJ1-4 TRBV19 few TGTGCCAGTAGTATGACAGGGAAGGGTGAAAAACTGTTTTTT CASSMTGKGEKLFF
NA TRBJ1-1 TRBV7-2 NA TGTGCCAGCAGCTTAGCAAGCAGGGCGGTAACTGAAGCTTTCTTT CASSLASRAVTEAFF
NA TRBJ1-2 TRBV7-8 NA TGTGCCAGCAGCTTAGACCGGCAGCCAAACCGCTATGGCTACACCTTC CASSLDRQPNRYGYTF
TRBD1 TRBJ2-1 TRBV9 NA TGTGCCAGCAGCGTTAGGACAGGGGAGTGGAATGAGCAGTTCTTC CASSVRTGEWNEQFF
NA TRBJ1-2 TRBV5-6 NA TGTGCCAGCAGCCAAAGGACAGTAGATTACACCTTC CASSQRTVDYTF
NA TRBJ2-7 TRBV5-4 NA TGTGCCAGCAGCTTGGATCCCACGACTAGACCCTCCGAGCAGTACTTC CASSLDPTTRPSEQYF
NA TRBJ2-1 TRBV15 NA TGTGCCACCAGCGAGGCCCGGGGGTTTTCGAGCTCCTACAATGAGCAGTTCTTC CATSEARGFSSSYNEQFF
TRBD2 TRBJ2-1 TRBV11-3 NA TGTGCCAGCAGCTTGGGGGGACCGGGAGGTAATGAGCAGTTCTTC CASSLGGPGGNEQFF
NA TRBJ1-1 TRBV2 NA TGTGCCAGCAGTGTAGCAGCGATGAACACTGAAGCTTTCTTT CASSVAAMNTEAFF
NA TRBJ2-7 TRBV15 few TGTGCCACCGGCCCAACAGTGTACGAGCAGTACTTC CATGPTVYEQYF
NA TRBJ2-2 TRBV5-1 few TGCGCCAGCAGCCTGACGGTGAACACCGGGGAGCTGTTTTTT CASSLTVNTGELFF
NA TRBJ1-2 TRBV9 NA TGTGCCAGCAGCGTAGCTCGGCAGGGAGGTGGCTACACCTTC CASSVARQGGGYTF
TRBD1 TRBJ2-7 TRBV2 NA TGTGCCAGCAAGCGAGACAGGGATGGGGTTTACGAGCAGTACTTC CASKRDRDGVYEQYF
NA TRBJ2-2 TRBV11-3 few TGTGCCAGCAGCCCCCTCCTAGCGACCGGGGAGCTGTTTTTT CASSPLLATGELFF
NA TRBJ1-3 TRBV11-1 NA TGTGCCAGCAGCTTAGGCGTTTTTGGAAACACCATATATTTT CASSLGVFGNTIYF